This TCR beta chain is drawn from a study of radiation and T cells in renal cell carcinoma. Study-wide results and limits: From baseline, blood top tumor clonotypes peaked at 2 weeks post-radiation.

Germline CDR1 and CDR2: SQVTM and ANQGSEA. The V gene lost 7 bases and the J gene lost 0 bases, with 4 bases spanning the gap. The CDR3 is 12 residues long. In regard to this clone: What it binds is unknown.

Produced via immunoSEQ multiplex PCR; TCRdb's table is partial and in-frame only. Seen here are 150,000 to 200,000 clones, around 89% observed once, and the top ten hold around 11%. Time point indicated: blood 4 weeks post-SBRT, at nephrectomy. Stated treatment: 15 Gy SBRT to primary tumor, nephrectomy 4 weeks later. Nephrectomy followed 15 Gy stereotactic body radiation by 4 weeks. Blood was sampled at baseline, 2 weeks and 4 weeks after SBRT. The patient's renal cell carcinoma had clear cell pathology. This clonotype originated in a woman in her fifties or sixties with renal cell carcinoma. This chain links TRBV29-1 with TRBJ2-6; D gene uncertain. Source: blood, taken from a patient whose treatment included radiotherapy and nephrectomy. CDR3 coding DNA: TGCAGCGCCGGCTCTGGGGCCAACGTCCTGACTTTC. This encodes CSAGSGANVLTF.